In this sample, the clone carrying this T cell receptor (beta chain) turned up a few times. TCRdb re-derived calls from the RT-PCR reads in MiXCR, one entry per CDR3 protein. The table lists approximately 720,000 distinct CDR3 sequences, 13% to 15% of them singletons. Germline-derived CDR1 and CDR2 are SGHRS and YFSETQ. V lost 1 base and J lost 6, with 5 bases in between. This CDR3 contains 12 residues. The sequence came from a female donor in good health, serving as a healthy control. The sequencing input was memory CD4+ T cells from blood. This rearrangement joins TRBV5-1 to TRBJ2-1; D uncertain. CDR3 DNA: TGCGCCAGCAGCTTGTATCCCAATGAGCAGTTCTTC. Protein product: CASSLYPNEQFF.